One sample yielded the 17 T cell receptor beta chains listed below, sequenced in a study of beta chain features in type 1 diabetes (dated by TCRdb to 2016 to 2019). Summary of the overall study and its limitations: In all four CD4+ subsets, TCRB CDR3 length was moderately but significantly shorter in type 1 diabetes patients.

Their recognized antigens are unknown. Library generation was performed with the immunoSEQ multiplex PCR assay. The High Capacity cDNA Reverse Transcription Kit was used to reverse transcribe all of the isolated RNA, meaning that expressed TCRB transcripts were what got sequenced. TCRdb stores this immuneACCESS table with in-frame sequences only. Part of the clones is absent; in the studies checked, under half of the shortfall reflects unresolved V genes, and no reason is known for the rest. The sample contains approximately 29,000 clones, around 60% of them found a single time. Around 2.5% of the sample is held by the ten biggest clonotypes. The sequenced sample was Tregs from blood. Interpreted using the paper, the cell subset or site label stands for: regulatory CD4+ T cells. Every receptor here comes from a woman aged 30 to 39 with type 1 diabetes.

The V gene is TRBV19, the J gene TRBJ2-7; 9 nucleotides match TRBD1. The V gene's germline CDR1 is LNHDA and CDR2 SQIVND (reference sequence). V dropped 4 bases and J dropped 5; count of bases not matched to a gene: 3. The CDR3 has 13 residues. CDR3 sequence: CASSTGTGNEQYF. DNA for the CDR3: TGTGCCAGTAGTACCGGGACAGGGAACGAGCAGTACTTC.

The rearrangement uses TRBV7-3 and TRBJ2-1; 9 positions agree with TRBD2. V was pared by 1 base and J by 4 bases, with 5 bases of the junction left unmatched. Germline V gene data show CDR1 as SGHTA and CDR2 as FQGTGA. The CDR3 totals 16 residues. The CDR3 DNA is TGTGCCAGCAGCTTAAGGTCTAGCGGGACGTACAATGAGCAGTTCTTC. Translated, it gives CASSLRSSGTYNEQFF.

The gene calls are TRBV7-3 and TRBJ2-1, with a tentative D call TRBD1 (5 bases). The V gene's germline CDR1 is SGHTA and CDR2 FQGTGA. The CDR3 sequence is 14 residues long. V lost 2 bases and J 8 bases, leaving 13 bases between the germline ends. CDR3 loop: CASSLGAPLHEQFF. The CDR3 region has the DNA TGTGCCAGCAGCTTAGGGGCCCCCCTCCATGAGCAGTTCTTC. Together with reference TRBV7-3 and TRBJ2-1, the CDR3 gives the full variable domain: GAGVSQTPSNKVTEKGKYVELRCDPISGHTALYWYRQSLGQGPEFLIYFQGTGAADDSGLPNDRFFAVRPEGSVSTLKIQRTERGDSAVYLCASSLGAPLHEQFFGPGTRLTVL.

As DNA, the CDR3 is TGCAGCGTCGGGGACAGCCCGAACTATGGCTACACCTTC. Translating it yields CSVGDSPNYGYTF. The chain links TRBV29-1 to TRBJ1-2, with 7 positions matching TRBD1. Germline assignment: CDR1 SQVTM and CDR2 ANQGSEA. The CDR3 has 13 amino acids. After removal of 6 bases from V and 2 bases from J, the junction contained 6 bases not matched to a gene.

The chain links TRBV5-1 to TRBJ2-5, with 7 bases lining up with TRBD1. The CDR3 has 14 residues. The germline V gene encodes CDR1 SGHRS and CDR2 YFSETQ. With 4 bases clipped from V and 3 bases from J, the junction kept 6 bases outside the gene matches. CDR3 in amino acids: CASSNPGTEETQYF. The CDR3, as DNA: TGCGCCAGCAGCAATCCCGGGACAGAAGAGACCCAGTACTTC.

V and J are TRBV10-3 and TRBJ1-2, with 7 positions matching TRBD1. Germline V gene lookup returns CDR1 ENHRY and CDR2 SYGVKD. There are 14 residues in the CDR3. Losses at the gene ends were 4 bases for V and 3 bases for J; bases not matched to a gene: 5. CDR3 coding DNA: TGTGCCATCAGTGGAAGGACAGGCGACTATGGCTACACCTTC. This codes for CAISGRTGDYGYTF.

Written as DNA, the CDR3 is TGTGCCAGCAGCCGTTATAGTGAAGCTTTCTTT. Encoded protein: CASSRYSEAFF. The chain uses TRBV5-6 and TRBJ1-1; D is unclear. V shed 4 bases and J shed 7 bases, with 8 bases lying between them. The CDR3 is made up of 11 amino acids. Per germline, CDR1 SGHDT and CDR2 YYEEEE.

This rearrangement joins TRBV29-1 to TRBJ1-2, with D tentatively TRBD1 (5 bases). This CDR3 has 14 amino acids. V lost 3 bases and J lost 4, with 15 bases in between. Germline CDR1 is SQVTM and CDR2 is ANQGSEA. The DNA of the CDR3 is TGCAGCGTTGAGCCCCCAGGGCGCGGCTATGGCTACACCTTC. This gives the protein CSVEPPGRGYGYTF. The whole variable domain, filled in from reference TRBV29-1 and TRBJ1-2, reads SAVISQKPSRDICQRGTSLTIQCQVDSQVTMMFWYRQQPGQSLTLIATANQGSEATYESGFVIDKFPISRPNLTFSTLTVSNMSPEDSSIYLCSVEPPGRGYGYTFGSGTRLTVV.

This chain joins TRBV15 and TRBJ2-3, with 9 bases aligning to TRBD2. The CDR3 contains 16 residues. The germline V gene encodes CDR1 LNHNV and CDR2 YYDKDF (reference sequence). The ends lost 0 bases at V and 7 bases at J; junction bases unmatched: 8. The CDR3 reads CATSRDPGREGNTQYF. The CDR3 DNA sequence: TGTGCCACCAGCAGAGATCCGGGGCGGGAGGGGAATACGCAGTATTTT.

J is TRBJ1-1 and V is TRBV7-9, with 10 bases identical to TRBD1. CDR3 length: 16 residues. The trim removed 5 bases at V and 4 bases at J, leaving 10 bases unmatched. The V gene's germline CDR1 is SEHNR and CDR2 FQNEAQ (reference sequence). The CDR3 loop is CASSPGGQGYGTEAFF. DNA of the CDR3: TGTGCCAGCAGCCCAGGGGGACAGGGGTACGGCACTGAAGCTTTCTTT.

The V gene is TRBV7-3, the J gene TRBJ1-5; 8 nucleotides agree with TRBD1. This CDR3 is 13 amino acids long. Trimming removed 5 bases from V and 6 bases from J; junction bases left unmatched: 3. CDR1 SGHTA and CDR2 FQGTGA come from the germline V gene. Here the CDR3 DNA reads TGTGCCAGCAGCCCCGGACAGGGTCAGCCCCAGCATTTT. Protein: CASSPGQGQPQHF.

This clone was picked up a small number of times. The chain couples TRBV7-9 to TRBJ2-7; a weak D match, TRBD2 (5 bases). Trimming pared 1 base from V and 0 bases from J, leaving 7 bases between. This CDR3 spans 14 amino acids. Germline CDR1 is SEHNR and CDR2 is FQNEAQ (reference sequence). CDR3 region: CASSLGEISYEQYF. Written as DNA, the CDR3 is TGTGCCAGCAGCTTAGGGGAGATCTCCTACGAGCAGTACTTC.

The chain is built from TRBV29-1 and TRBJ1-2, with a weak D call TRBD1 (6 bases). V was trimmed by 6 bases and J by 1 base, leaving 9 bases between them. There are 12 residues in the CDR3. Per the germline V gene, CDR1 is SQVTM and CDR2 is ANQGSEA. As DNA, the CDR3 is TGCAGCGTCGCAGGGGTTAACTATGGCTACACCTTC. It encodes CSVAGVNYGYTF. The full variable domain, rest sourced from reference TRBV29-1 and TRBJ1-2, is SAVISQKPSRDICQRGTSLTIQCQVDSQVTMMFWYRQQPGQSLTLIATANQGSEATYESGFVIDKFPISRPNLTFSTLTVSNMSPEDSSIYLCSVAGVNYGYTFGSGTRLTVV.

This clone has more than one count but fewer than ten. The chain is built from TRBV27 and TRBJ1-1; D not resolved. The ends were cut back, 1 base at V and 0 bases at J, with 12 bases in the middle. Germline CDR1 and CDR2: MNHEY and SMNVEV (reference sequence). There are 16 residues in the CDR3. The CDR3, as DNA: TGTGCCAGCAGTTTATATTCAGACACCTTGAACACTGAAGCTTTCTTT. This encodes CASSLYSDTLNTEAFF.

The chain combines TRBV11-2 with TRBJ2-1; 7 bases line up with TRBD2. CDR3 length: 16 amino acids. Trimming removed 1 base from V and 5 bases from J; junction bases left unmatched: 8. Germline-derived CDR1 and CDR2 are SGHAT and FQNNGV. CDR3 sequence reads: CASSLVGGSFHNEQFF. In DNA form, the CDR3 reads TGTGCCAGCAGCTTAGTGGGCGGGAGCTTCCACAATGAGCAGTTCTTC.

The chain couples TRBV6-1 to TRBJ2-7; 8 nucleotides agree with TRBD1. The CDR3 has 12 amino acids. CDR1 and CDR2 (germline): MNHNS, SASEGT. Germline trimming cut 8 bases from V and 3 bases from J; bases unmatched to any gene: 3. For the CDR3, the DNA is TGTGCCAGCTGGACAGGGTACTACGAGCAGTACTTC. Translation: CASWTGYYEQYF.

This clone was picked up a small number of times. This chain links TRBV23-1 with TRBJ1-5; D uncertain. TRBV23-1 qualifies as an ORF whose function is uncertain. The CDR3 has 15 amino acids. Trimming took off 3 bases at V and 1 base at J, with 10 bases between the two ends. Here the CDR3 DNA reads TGCGCCAGCAGTCAGAGGAGAGGAAGCAATCAGCCCCAGCATTTT. Its translation is CASSQRRGSNQPQHF.